This T cell receptor (beta chain) was sequenced for a study of blood T cell repertoires in COVID-19. Looking at the study overall: Both acute and convalescent COVID-19 samples were obtained from the United States, Italy and Spain. PBMCs, B-cell-depleted T cells, or T cells were the source of the cDNA or gDNA that made up the material.

Original processing notes: From reference gene primer amplification, estimates of nucleated cell counts were derived. The protocol was immunoSEQ multiplex PCR, while the TCRdb copy is restricted to in-frame clones and leaves out a portion. The DNA was the basis for D and trimming; V, J and clone size are from that table. The table shows approximately 260,000 clones, with 82% occurring only once. Germline V gene sequence: CDR1 GTSNPN, CDR2 SVGIG (reference sequence). The CDR3 is made up of 15 amino acids. V gave up 2 bases and J gave up 9 bases; unmatched junction bases: 13. The sequenced material came from peripheral blood. This clonotype was sampled from an elderly woman with active or convalescent COVID-19. The J gene is TRBJ2-1, the V gene TRBV30; TRBD2 aligns across 7 bases. CDR3 amino acids: CAWSFMRTSQVEQFF. The DNA for the CDR3 is TGTGCCTGGAGTTTTATGCGGACTAGTCAGGTTGAGCAGTTCTTC.